These 32 T cell receptor beta chains were all obtained from the same sample, sequenced in a study of human T cells and chemical hapten exposure. Time point specified: patch test 1, 2 weeks after DPC sensitization. Treatment specified: therapeutic diphenylcyclopropenone sensitization with weekly scalp DPC. TCRdb passed the RACE reads through MiXCR, listing each CDR3 protein once. The table shows 70,000 to 75,000 distinct CDR3 sequences, with about 32% occurring only once. The specimen was whole blood, collected in connection with sensitization to the hapten diphenylcyclopropenone (DPC). These receptors came from a middle-aged man with alopecia areata. Some clones in this sample may be carry-over from other donors' samples.

This clonotype has only a few counts. This chain joins TRBV14 and TRBJ2-1; 8 nucleotides align to TRBD2. The CDR3 consists of 15 residues. Trimming at V came to 4 bases and at J to 7 bases, leaving 9 bases not matched to a gene. CDR1 and CDR2 (germline): SGHDN, FVKESK. The CDR3: CASSPRLASGNEQFF. Here the CDR3 DNA reads TGTGCCAGCAGCCCCCGACTGGCTAGCGGGAATGAGCAGTTCTTC.

J is TRBJ2-7 and V is TRBV6-1; D is possibly TRBD1 (6 bases). V was shortened by 5 bases and J by 4 bases, with 9 bases between the two germline ends. The CDR3 contains 12 residues. The germline V gene has CDR1 MNHNS and CDR2 SASEGT. The CDR3 bases are TGTGCCAGCAGTATGACAGGATACGAGCAGTACTTC. Residues: CASSMTGYEQYF.

This clonotype occurred a few times. The gene calls are TRBV11-2 and TRBJ2-1, with TRBD2 identical over 9 bases. V shed 1 base and J 0 bases; nucleotides not matched to a gene: 10. Germline V gene lookup returns CDR1 SGHAT and CDR2 FQNNGV. CDR3 length: 19 amino acids. As DNA, the CDR3 is TGTGCCAGCAGCTTAGTAGGCGGGAGGGGAAAAGTCTCCTACAATGAGCAGTTCTTC. It codes for CASSLVGGRGKVSYNEQFF.

This clonotype was picked up a small number of times. The rearrangement uses TRBV7-9 and TRBJ2-5; 16 nucleotides align to TRBD2. There are 22 residues in the CDR3. Germline loops: CDR1 SEHNR, CDR2 FQNEAQ (reference sequence). Losses at the gene ends were 2 bases for V and 1 base for J; bases not matched to a gene: 16. CDR3 DNA: TGTGCCAGCAGCTTACAGTCGGGACTAGCGGGAGGGCCAGGACAGGTCCAAGAGACCCAGTACTTC. Translated: CASSLQSGLAGGPGQVQETQYF.

This clonotype was detected many times. This chain uses TRBV7-9 with TRBJ1-4, with 8 nucleotides matching TRBD1. The CDR3 loop spans 15 amino acids. CDR1 SEHNR and CDR2 FQNEAQ come from the germline V gene (reference sequence). With V trimmed by 0 bases and J by 8 bases, 5 bases remained unmatched. The CDR3 loop reads CASSLAGQGGEKLFF. Written as DNA, the CDR3 is TGTGCCAGCAGCTTAGCCGGACAGGGAGGCGAAAAACTGTTTTTT.

The rearrangement links TRBV6-5 to TRBJ1-5, with D tentatively TRBD1 (6 bases). Per germline, CDR1 MNHEY and CDR2 SVGAGI. The CDR3 length is 14 residues. Between the trimmed V and J ends, which lost 6 bases and 5 bases, there was a span of 14 bases. CDR3 loop: CASRYRQAHQPQHF. CDR3 DNA sequence: TGTGCCAGCAGGTATAGACAGGCGCATCAGCCCCAGCATTTT.

The J gene is TRBJ2-1, the V gene TRBV7-2, with 12 nucleotides matching TRBD2. This CDR3 spans 18 amino acids. V was clipped by 3 bases and J by 4 bases; unmatched bases: 10. The germline V gene has CDR1 SGHTA and CDR2 FQGNSA. The CDR3 loop reads CASSLPQTGLAGYNEQFF. CDR3 DNA sequence: TGTGCCAGCAGCTTGCCCCAAACGGGACTAGCGGGTTACAATGAGCAGTTCTTC.

This clonotype has only a few counts. The gene calls are TRBV28 and TRBJ2-1; 10 bases map to TRBD2. The V and J ends lost 4 bases and 8 bases, in that order; junction bases with no gene match: 8. Germline V gene sequence: CDR1 MDHEN, CDR2 SYDVKM. This CDR3 is built from 15 residues. CDR3 DNA: TGTGCCAGCAGTTCTACTAGCGGGAACCCCCATGAGCAGTTCTTC. Its translation is CASSSTSGNPHEQFF.

This clonotype was detected only once. V is TRBV11-1 and J is TRBJ1-3, with TRBD1 as a possible D gene (6 bases). This CDR3 region has 15 residues. The germline CDR1 and CDR2 sequences are SGHAT and FQDESV (reference sequence). V was clipped by 2 bases and J by 0 bases, with 8 bases between them. CDR3 bases: TGTGCCAGCAGCTTACAGGGGAGCTCTGGAAACACCATATATTTT. This encodes CASSLQGSSGNTIYF.

The rearrangement uses TRBV19 and TRBJ1-3; 8 nucleotides match TRBD1. With 4 bases clipped from V and 0 bases from J, the junction kept 5 bases outside the gene matches. The CDR3 spans 16 residues. Germline V gene sequence: CDR1 LNHDA, CDR2 SQIVND (reference sequence). CDR3 residues: CASSTGQGRSGNTIYF. CDR3 sequence (DNA): TGTGCCAGTAGTACCGGACAGGGCCGCTCTGGAAACACCATATATTTT.

J is TRBJ2-5 and V is TRBV28; a possible D gene is TRBD1 (5 bases). This CDR3 is built from 13 residues. Germline V gene sequence: CDR1 MDHEN, CDR2 SYDVKM. Trimming shortened V by 3 bases and J by 1 base, and 6 bases separated the two germline ends. The CDR3, as DNA: TGTGCCAGCAGTTTCCAGGGCCAAGAGACCCAGTACTTC. This codes for CASSFQGQETQYF.

This clonotype was observed a handful of times. The chain uses TRBV5-1 and TRBJ2-3; 7 bases are a match to TRBD2. The germline V gene has CDR1 SGHRS and CDR2 YFSETQ. This CDR3 has 16 amino acids. Trimming at V came to 4 bases and at J to 0 bases, leaving 8 bases not matched to a gene. CDR3 DNA: TGCGCCAGCAGCATCGCTAGCGGAGCAAGCACAGATACGCAGTATTTT. It translates to CASSIASGASTDTQYF.

The rearrangement links TRBV27 to TRBJ2-7; 8 bases map to TRBD2. CDR1 MNHEY and CDR2 SMNVEV come from the germline V gene (reference sequence). J was trimmed by 1 base and V by 2 bases; bases with no gene match: 7. CDR3 size: 16 residues. The CDR3 coding sequence is TGTGCCAGCAGTTTAAGTTTGGGCGGGAGGTCCTACGAGCAGTACTTC. Its translation is CASSLSLGGRSYEQYF.

The gene calls are TRBV28 and TRBJ2-3, with 7 bases identical to TRBD2. Germline-derived CDR1 and CDR2 are MDHEN and SYDVKM. The junction had 8 bases not matched to a gene; V was cut back by 6 bases and J by 2 bases. This CDR3 contains 15 residues. This CDR3 reads CASRMGLLYTDTQYF. The CDR3, as DNA: TGTGCCAGCAGGATGGGACTACTCTACACAGATACGCAGTATTTT.

The chain recombines TRBV27 with TRBJ2-6, with 9 positions matching TRBD1. CDR1 and CDR2 (germline): MNHEY, SMNVEV (reference sequence). The V segment lost 5 bases and the J segment 0 bases; nucleotides outside the gene matches: 5. The CDR3 contains 17 residues. This chain's CDR3 is CASSRDRAFSGANVLTF. In nucleotides, the CDR3 is TGTGCCAGCAGTCGGGACAGGGCCTTCTCTGGGGCCAACGTCCTGACTTTC.

The chain is built from TRBV7-2 and TRBJ1-1; TRBD1 matches 7 bases. CDR1 and CDR2 (germline): SGHTA, FQGNSA. The CDR3 runs 13 residues. J was trimmed by 3 bases and V by 7 bases; bases with no gene match: 5. In nucleotides, the CDR3 is TGTGCCAGCACCGCTGACAGGGACACTGAAGCTTTCTTT. This encodes CASTADRDTEAFF.

This chain joins TRBV28 and TRBJ1-2; 8 nucleotides agree with TRBD1. The CDR3 covers 14 residues. CDR1 and CDR2 from the germline V gene are MDHEN and SYDVKM. J lost 2 bases, V lost 6 bases, and 5 bases had no gene match. CDR3 sequence reads: CASRTGTGNYGYTF. In nucleotides, the CDR3 is TGTGCCAGCAGAACCGGGACAGGAAACTATGGCTACACCTTC.

This chain joins TRBV12-3 or TRBV12-4 and TRBJ2-6; tentative D call: TRBD1 (6 bases). The CDR3 sequence is 21 residues long. V lost 0 bases to trimming and J lost 2 bases, with 23 bases between them. This chain's CDR3 is CASSLAWQGLSNPTGANVLTF. The CDR3 DNA sequence: TGTGCCAGCAGTTTAGCGTGGCAGGGGCTTTCAAATCCCACTGGGGCCAACGTCCTGACTTTC.

The chain has TRBV6-2 or TRBV6-3 and TRBJ2-1; 7 nucleotides line up with TRBD2. The CDR3 extends over 14 amino acids. Germline V CDR1 and CDR2: MNHEY, SVGEGT. Trimming removed 6 bases from V and 8 bases from J; junction bases left unmatched: 10. The CDR3 nucleotides read TGTGCCAGCAGGGTAGAGGGAGGGCTTGATGAGCAGTTCTTC. Its protein is CASRVEGGLDEQFF.

V and J are TRBV3-1 and TRBJ2-3; possibly TRBD2 for D (6 bases). The V end was cut by 4 bases, the J end by 5 bases, with 10 bases between. Germline CDR1 LGHDT, CDR2 YNNKEL (reference sequence). The CDR3 covers 13 residues. Here the CDR3 DNA reads TGTGCCAGCAGCCGTCCGGGGGTAGATACGCAGTATTTT. Amino acids: CASSRPGVDTQYF.

This clonotype appeared a single time. The gene calls are TRBV20-1 and TRBJ1-1; TRBD1 is a possible D gene (5 bases). The V gene's germline CDR1 is DFQATT and CDR2 SNEGSKA (reference sequence). CDR3 length equals 12 residues. V lost 3 bases and J lost 7, with 12 bases in between. DNA of the CDR3: TGCAGTGCTAGGCCCCGGGGGATTGAAGCTTTCTTT. This translates into CSARPRGIEAFF.

The chain joins TRBV19 to TRBJ1-1, with TRBD1 as a possible D gene (5 bases). V lost 2 bases to trimming and J lost 5 bases, with 6 bases between them. This CDR3 contains 12 residues. Per germline, CDR1 LNHDA and CDR2 SQIVND (reference sequence). The CDR3 nucleotides read TGTGCCAGTAGTATACGGGGGACTGAAGCTTTCTTT. Translating gives CASSIRGTEAFF. Full variable domain (rest looked up from reference TRBV19 and TRBJ1-1): DGGITQSPKYLFRKEGQNVTLSCEQNLNHDAMYWYRQDPGQGLRLIYYSQIVNDFQKGDIAEGYSVSREKKESFPLTVTSAQKNPTAFYLCASSIRGTEAFFGQGTRLTVV.

The chain uses TRBV3-1 and TRBJ2-1, with TRBD2 matching 8 bases. The V gene end was trimmed by 4 bases and the J gene end by 9 bases; junction bases not matched to a gene: 11. Germline CDR1 reads LGHDT; CDR2 reads YNNKEL (reference sequence). The CDR3 is made up of 15 amino acids. The CDR3 coding sequence is TGTGCCAGCAGCCTACCGGGACTAGGAGCTTCTGAGCAGTTCTTC. Amino acids: CASSLPGLGASEQFF.

The chain couples TRBV4-1 to TRBJ2-1, with TRBD1 matching 7 bases. The CDR3 loop spans 15 amino acids. CDR1 is MGHRA, CDR2 YSYEKL, per germline. V shed 0 bases, J shed 8 bases, and the junction held 7 bases outside the gene matches. CDR3 residues: CASSQDDRVLDEQFF. In nucleotides, the CDR3 is TGCGCCAGCAGCCAAGACGACAGGGTACTCGATGAGCAGTTCTTC.

The chain combines TRBV7-9 with TRBJ1-1; 7 bases match TRBD1. Germline CDR1 is SEHNR and CDR2 is FQNEAQ (reference sequence). CDR3 size: 14 residues. The junction had 2 bases not matched to a gene; V was cut back by 1 base and J by 3 bases. CDR3 nucleotides: TGTGCCAGCAGCTTAGGGGACAGATACACTGAAGCTTTCTTT. As protein: CASSLGDRYTEAFF.

In its sample, this clonotype was seen a few times. The V and J genes are TRBV4-1 and TRBJ1-1; D remains unclear. V gave up 1 base and J gave up 0 bases, with 30 bases separating them. This CDR3 spans 22 amino acids. Germline V gene data show CDR1 as MGHRA and CDR2 as YSYEKL. The CDR3 here is CASSQGPSVKFGRSYLNTEAFF. The CDR3 region has the DNA TGCGCCAGCAGCCAAGGGCCATCGGTTAAGTTCGGAAGGAGTTACTTGAACACTGAAGCTTTCTTT.

This rearrangement joins TRBV5-5 to TRBJ2-7; no clear D. V was clipped by 5 bases and J by 6 bases, with 12 bases between them. Germline CDR1 SGHKS, CDR2 YYEKEE (reference sequence). This CDR3 region has 12 residues. The CDR3 DNA reads as TGTGCCAGCAGATCTAACTGGCCCGAGCAGTACTTC. It yields the protein CASRSNWPEQYF.

The chain is built from TRBV28 and TRBJ2-7; D remains unclear. CDR1 is MDHEN, CDR2 SYDVKM, per germline. This CDR3 contains 14 residues. The V and J ends lost 8 bases and 0 bases respectively, with 14 bases between them. CDR3 region: CASQRQDPSYEQYF. The CDR3, as DNA: TGTGCCAGCCAACGACAAGATCCCTCCTACGAGCAGTACTTC.

There are many counts of this clonotype. V usage is TRBV20-1 and J usage is TRBJ2-1; D is unclear. Germline-derived CDR1 and CDR2 are DFQATT and SNEGSKA (reference sequence). This CDR3 has 13 residues. V shed 0 bases and J shed 7 bases, with 10 bases lying between them. The CDR3 loop is CSAREASLNEQFF. CDR3 bases: TGCAGTGCTAGAGAGGCTAGTCTGAATGAGCAGTTCTTC.

In this sample, this clonotype turned up a few times. This chain links TRBV6-5 with TRBJ1-2; TRBD1 aligns across 9 bases. Germline V gene sequence: CDR1 MNHEY, CDR2 SVGAGI. This CDR3 has 15 residues. The junction had 5 bases not matched to a gene; V was cut back by 2 bases and J by 4 bases. CDR3 in DNA: TGTGCCAGCAGTTACCCGACAGGGGGAACCTATGGCTACACCTTC. Protein sequence: CASSYPTGGTYGYTF.

On this clonotype itself: One end of the junction does not line up with germline, which may come from a read error. This chain links TRBV12-3 or TRBV12-4 with TRBJ2-7; 7 nucleotides align to TRBD1. The CDR3 spans 12 residues. CDR3: CASRQIGQELTF. CDR3 in DNA: TGTGCCAGCAGGCAGATCGGACAGGAACTAACCTTC.

In its sample, this clonotype was seen a few times. J is TRBJ2-1 and V is TRBV6-2 or TRBV6-3; 13 positions match TRBD2. The CDR3 length is 17 residues. V shed 5 bases and J 2 bases; nucleotides not matched to a gene: 6. Germline CDR1 MNHEY, CDR2 SVGEGT. The CDR3 loop reads CASSALLAGGPYNEQFF. The CDR3 nucleotides read TGTGCCAGCAGTGCCTTACTAGCGGGAGGGCCCTACAATGAGCAGTTCTTC.